This T cell receptor beta chain was sequenced for a study of T cell repertoires in cytomegalovirus infection (dated by TCRdb to between 2018 and 2020). Looking at the study overall: Donor HLA type was relevant to the analysis, because carriage of CMV infection together with the matching HLA type was indicated by public TCR beta signatures. What the study reported, not specific to this receptor: Carriers of CMV infection plus the relevant HLA type were discriminated by the cumulative frequency of public TCR beta family members in the study cohort and in an independent roughly 380-donor cohort. The ex vivo response was dominated by HLA-C-restricted CMV-specific TCR beta clonotypes, which also provided the single most frequent clonotype in two of eight donors.

The sequencer was an Illumina HiSeq 1500. TCRdb handled the public reads itself, with Q25 trimming in fastp and clone calling in MiXCR, and kept productive beta chains. Every entry covers one CDR3 protein and lists the most common genes and DNA from its rows. Recorded for this sample are approximately 500,000 distinct CDR3 sequences; about 17% of them occurred a single time. Jointly, the top ten make up approximately 24% of the sample. This clonotype was found many times. Its specific antigen is unknown. No base quality values were provided; no much bigger clone lies one nucleotide off. V loses 3 bases at its end and J loses 4 bases; junction bases beyond the gene matches: 7. The CDR3 numbers 17 residues from cysteine through phenylalanine. Only the CDR3 part of the read is kept: 51 bases, read in frame from the first base. The germline V gene specifies SGHVS as CDR1 and FNYEAQ as CDR2.

The clonotype originates from a human donor in good health (CMV status not recorded). Some clones in this sample may be carry-over from other donors' samples. The chain is encoded by TRBV7-6 joined to TRBJ2-5; TRBD2 fits 14 bases in the junction. The sequenced sample consisted of CD8+ T cells from PBMCs. The CDR3 protein: CASSFSLGLAGGETQYF. The sequenced DNA is TGTGCCAGCAGCTTCTCACTTGGACTAGCGGGAGGAGAGACCCAGTACTTC.